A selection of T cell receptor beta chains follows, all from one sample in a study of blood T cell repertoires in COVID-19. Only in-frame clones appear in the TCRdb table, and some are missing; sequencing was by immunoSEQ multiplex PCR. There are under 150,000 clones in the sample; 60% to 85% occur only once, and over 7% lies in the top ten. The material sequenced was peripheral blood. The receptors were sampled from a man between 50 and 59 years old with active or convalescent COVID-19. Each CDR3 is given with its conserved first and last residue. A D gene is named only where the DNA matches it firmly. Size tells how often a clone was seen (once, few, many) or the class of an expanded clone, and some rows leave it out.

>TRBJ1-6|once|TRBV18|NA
CASSRGDSPLHF
TGTGCCAGCTCACGCGGGGATTCACCCCTCCACTTT
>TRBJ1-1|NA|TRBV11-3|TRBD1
CASSRQGAGTEAFF
TGTGCCAGCAGCCGACAGGGGGCGGGTACTGAAGCTTTCTTT
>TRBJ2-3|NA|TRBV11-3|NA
CASSSGGRRTDTQYF
TGTGCCAGCTCGTCGGGTGGGAGACGTACAGATACGCAGTATTTT
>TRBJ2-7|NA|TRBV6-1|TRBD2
CASSERASGSYEQYF
TGTGCCAGCAGTGAAAGGGCTAGCGGGAGCTACGAGCAGTACTTC
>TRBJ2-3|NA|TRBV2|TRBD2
CASSEISGRWDTQYF
TGTGCCAGCAGTGAAATAAGCGGGAGATGGGATACGCAGTATTTT
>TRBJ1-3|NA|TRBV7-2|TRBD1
CASSLGGTGAGNTIYF
TGTGCCAGCAGCTTAGGTGGGACAGGGGCTGGAAACACCATATATTTT
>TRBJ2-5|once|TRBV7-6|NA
CASSLGGQETQYF
TGTGCCAGCAGTCTCGGGGGCCAAGAGACCCAGTACTTC
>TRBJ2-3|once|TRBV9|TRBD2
CASSVAASGRAPGQYF
TGTGCCAGCAGCGTAGCGGCTAGCGGGAGGGCCCCGGGGCAGTATTTT
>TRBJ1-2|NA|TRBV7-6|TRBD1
CASSLNLRDSLRDGYTF
TGTGCCAGCAGTCTAAACCTCAGGGACAGCCTAAGGGATGGCTACACCTTC
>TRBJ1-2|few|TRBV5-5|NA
CASSLGQARYGYTF
TGTGCCAGCAGCTTGGGACAGGCGAGATATGGCTACACCTTC
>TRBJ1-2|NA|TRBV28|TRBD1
CASSPGQVYGYTF
TGTGCCAGCAGCCCCGGACAGGTCTATGGCTACACCTTC
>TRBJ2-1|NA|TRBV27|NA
CASGLGNYNEQFF
TGTGCCAGCGGACTGGGAAATTACAATGAGCAGTTCTTC
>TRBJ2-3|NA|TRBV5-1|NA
CASSLVPPDTQYF
TGCGCCAGCAGCTTGGTCCCCCCGGATACGCAGTATTTT
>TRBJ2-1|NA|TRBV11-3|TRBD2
CASSRKRGDNEQFF
TGTGCCAGCAGCCGCAAACGGGGGGACAATGAGCAGTTCTTC
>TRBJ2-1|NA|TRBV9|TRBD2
CASSVGTSGIDNEQFF
TGTGCCAGCAGCGTAGGGACTAGCGGGATAGACAATGAGCAGTTCTTC
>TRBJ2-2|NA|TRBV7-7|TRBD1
CASSLDRAHTGELFF
TGTGCCAGCAGCTTGGACAGGGCTCACACCGGGGAGCTGTTTTTT
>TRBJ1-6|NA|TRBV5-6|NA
CASSFDRWTNSPLHF
TGTGCCAGCAGCTTTGACAGGTGGACTAATTCACCCCTCCACTTT
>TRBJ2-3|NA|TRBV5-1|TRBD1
CASSYSGTALTDTQYF
TGCGCCAGCAGCTACTCCGGGACAGCCCTGACAGATACGCAGTATTTT
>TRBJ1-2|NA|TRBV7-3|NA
CASSQMAGYGYTF
TGTGCCAGCAGTCAAATGGCGGGCTATGGCTACACCTTC
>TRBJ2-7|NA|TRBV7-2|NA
CASSSDLGTYEQYF
TGTGCCAGCAGCTCGGACTTGGGTACCTACGAGCAGTACTTC
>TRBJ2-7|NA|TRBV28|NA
CASSSVESVGMNSEQYF
TGTGCCAGCAGCTCCGTTGAGTCAGTCGGGATGAATTCCGAGCAGTACTTC
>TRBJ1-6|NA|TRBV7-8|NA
CASSFNYNSPLHF
TGTGCCAGCAGCTTTAATTATAATTCACCCCTCCACTTT
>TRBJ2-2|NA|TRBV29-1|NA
CSVSQNRDSGELFF
TGCAGCGTTTCTCAGAACAGAGATAGCGGGGAGCTGTTTTTT
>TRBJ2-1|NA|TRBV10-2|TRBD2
CASSDAGALAGGFF
TGCGCCAGCAGTGACGCGGGAGCCCTTGCCGGCGGGTTCTTC
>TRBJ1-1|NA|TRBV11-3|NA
CASSLVGVMGAEAFF
TGTGCCAGCAGCTTAGTAGGTGTGATGGGGGCCGAAGCTTTCTTT
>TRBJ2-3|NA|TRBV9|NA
CASSANTDTQYF
TGTGCCAGCAGCGCTAACACAGATACGCAGTATTTT
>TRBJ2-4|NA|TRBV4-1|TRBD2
CASSQDRELAVAKNIQYF
TGCGCCAGCAGCCAAGATAGGGAACTAGCGGTAGCCAAAAACATTCAGTACTTC
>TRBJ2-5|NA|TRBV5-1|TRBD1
CASSLSTGIGETQYF
TGCGCCAGCAGCTTGTCGACAGGGATAGGGGAGACCCAGTACTTC
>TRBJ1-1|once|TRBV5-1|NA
CASSYGTGSNTEAFF
TGCGCCAGCAGCTATGGCACAGGGAGCAACACTGAAGCTTTCTTT
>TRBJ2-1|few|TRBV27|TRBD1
CASSSGQGYDNEQFF
TGTGCCAGCAGTTCGGGACAGGGTTACGACAATGAGCAGTTCTTC
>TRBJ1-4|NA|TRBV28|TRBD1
CASSLIRDRGSAANEKLFF
TGTGCCAGCAGTTTGATTCGGGACAGGGGGTCGGCGGCTAATGAAAAACTGTTTTTT
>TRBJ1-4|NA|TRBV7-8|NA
CASSGTYEKLFF
TGTGCCAGCAGCGGGACATACGAAAAACTGTTTTTT
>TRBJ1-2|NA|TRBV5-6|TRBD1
CASSPYLQGGHGYTF
TGTGCCAGCAGCCCTTACCTTCAGGGGGGTCATGGCTACACCTTC
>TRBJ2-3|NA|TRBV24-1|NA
CATSDFSDTQYF
TGTGCCACCAGTGATTTCTCGGATACGCAGTATTTT
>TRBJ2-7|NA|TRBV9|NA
CASSVARESYEQYF
TGTGCCAGCAGCGTAGCAAGGGAGTCCTACGAGCAGTACTTC
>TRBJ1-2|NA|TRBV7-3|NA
CASSPLPLAGRDGYTF
TGTGCCAGCAGCCCCCTCCCGTTGGCAGGGAGGGATGGCTACACCTTC
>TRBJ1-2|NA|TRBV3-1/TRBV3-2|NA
CASSQDTKRGYTF
TGTGCCAGCAGCCAAGATACTAAGCGTGGCTACACCTTC
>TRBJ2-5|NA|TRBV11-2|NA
CASSLAQGWETQYF
TGTGCCAGCAGCTTAGCGCAGGGTTGGGAGACCCAGTACTTC
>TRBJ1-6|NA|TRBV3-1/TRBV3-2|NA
CASSQEGPLHF
TGTGCCAGCAGCCAAGAGGGCCCCCTCCACTTT
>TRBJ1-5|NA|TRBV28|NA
CASSPLVGQPQHF
TGTGCCAGCAGTCCCCTCGTTGGCCAGCCCCAGCATTTT
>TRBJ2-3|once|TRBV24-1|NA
CATRYGDTQYF
TGTGCCACCAGGTACGGAGATACGCAGTATTTT